This section outlines one T cell receptor (beta chain) sequence together with its context. The antigen is undetermined. This specimen comes from a study of T cells expressing NK-cell markers. About the research overall: Sorted CD3+CD56+NKG2C+, CD3+CD56+NKG2C- and CD3+CD56-NKG2C+ T cells provided the TCR beta repertoires. Just one sequenced donor of eight was HCMV-seronegative, while seven were seropositive. The study's findings and limits: For about six donors, the dominant NKG2C+ clonotypes made up roughly 1.0-7.5% of their CD8+ T cells. A few of the donors also had these clonotypes leading their CD3+CD56-NKG2C+ fraction.

There are 15 residues in the CDR3. Germline V CDR1 and CDR2: SGHRS, YFSETQ. TCRdb reprocessed the 5' RACE reads and stores each CDR3 protein as one record, lacking DNA. This sample's table reports about 550,000 distinct CDR3 sequences. Sequencing was performed on blood T cells: a sorted CD56 or NKG2C T cell subset, CD4+ or CD8+ T cells, or bulk PBMC T cells (not recorded which). The clonotype was recovered from a man between 18 and 35 years old in good health. This chain uses TRBV5-1 with TRBJ1-4. The CDR3 loop is CASSLSAKTNEKLFF.